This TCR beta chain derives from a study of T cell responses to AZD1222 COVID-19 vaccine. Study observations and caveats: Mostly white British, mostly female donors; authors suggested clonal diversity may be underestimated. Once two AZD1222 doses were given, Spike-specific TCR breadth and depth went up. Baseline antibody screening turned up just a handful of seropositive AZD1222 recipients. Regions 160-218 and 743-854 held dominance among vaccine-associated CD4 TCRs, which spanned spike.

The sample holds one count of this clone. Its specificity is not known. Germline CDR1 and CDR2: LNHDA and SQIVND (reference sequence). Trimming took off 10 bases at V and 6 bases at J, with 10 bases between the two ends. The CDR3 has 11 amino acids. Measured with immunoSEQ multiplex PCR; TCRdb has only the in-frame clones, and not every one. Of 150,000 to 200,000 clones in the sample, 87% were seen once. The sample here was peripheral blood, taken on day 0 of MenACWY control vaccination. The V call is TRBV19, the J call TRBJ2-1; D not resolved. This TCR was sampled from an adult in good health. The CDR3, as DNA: TGTGCCACCGCGCTGGGCAATGAGCAGTTCTTC. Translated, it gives CATALGNEQFF.